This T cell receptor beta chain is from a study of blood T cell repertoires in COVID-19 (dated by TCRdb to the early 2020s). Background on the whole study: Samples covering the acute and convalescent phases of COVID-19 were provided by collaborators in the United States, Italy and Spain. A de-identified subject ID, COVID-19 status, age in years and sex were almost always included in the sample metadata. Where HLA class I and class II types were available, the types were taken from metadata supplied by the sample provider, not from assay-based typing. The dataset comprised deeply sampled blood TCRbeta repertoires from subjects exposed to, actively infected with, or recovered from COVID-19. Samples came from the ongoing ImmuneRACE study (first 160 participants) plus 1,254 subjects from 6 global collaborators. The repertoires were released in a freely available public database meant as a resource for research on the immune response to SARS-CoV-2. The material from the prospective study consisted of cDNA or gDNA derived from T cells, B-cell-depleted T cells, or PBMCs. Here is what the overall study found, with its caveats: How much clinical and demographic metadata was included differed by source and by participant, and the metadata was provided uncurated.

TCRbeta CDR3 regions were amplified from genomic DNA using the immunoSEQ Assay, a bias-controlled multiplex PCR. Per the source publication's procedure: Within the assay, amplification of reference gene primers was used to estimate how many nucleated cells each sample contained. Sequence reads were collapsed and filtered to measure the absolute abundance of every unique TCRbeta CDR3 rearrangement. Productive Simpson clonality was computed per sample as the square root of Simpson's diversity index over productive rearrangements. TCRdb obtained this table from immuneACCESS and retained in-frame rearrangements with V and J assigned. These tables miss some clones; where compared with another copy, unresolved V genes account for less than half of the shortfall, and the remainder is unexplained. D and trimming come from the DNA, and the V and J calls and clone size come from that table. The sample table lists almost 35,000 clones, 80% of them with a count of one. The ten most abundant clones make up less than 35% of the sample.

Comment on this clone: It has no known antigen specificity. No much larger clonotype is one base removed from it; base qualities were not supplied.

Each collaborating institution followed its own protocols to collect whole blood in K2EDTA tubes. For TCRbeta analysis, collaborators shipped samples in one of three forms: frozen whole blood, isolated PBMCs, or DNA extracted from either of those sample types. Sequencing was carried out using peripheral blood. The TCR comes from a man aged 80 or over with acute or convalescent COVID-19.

CDR3 reads: CASSPKSGNSPLHF. The bases read TGTGCCAGCAGCCCCAAGTCGGGGAATTCACCCCTCCACTTT. In this chain, TRBV3-1 (or the pseudogene TRBV3-2) is recombined with TRBJ1-6, with the D gene too uncertain to name. The CDR3 numbers 14 residues from cysteine through phenylalanine. Only the CDR3 DNA stays, 42 bases, in frame from base 1. Trimming removed 4 bases from V and 7 bases from J, leaving 11 bases between the germline ends. CDR1 LGHDT and CDR2 YNNKEL are derived from the germline V gene (reference sequence).